These 14 T cell receptor beta chains came from one sample sequenced in a study of blood T cell repertoires in COVID-19. Assay used: immunoSEQ multiplex PCR; TCRdb lists only in-frame clones, some missing. The sample holds about 360,000 clones, 70% to 85% seen once. Input material: peripheral blood. These receptors all come from a human donor with acute or convalescent COVID-19. The donor label of this sample is uncertain.

This clone showed up just a few times. The rearrangement uses TRBV6-5 and TRBJ2-4; TRBD1 matches 9 bases. The CDR3 extends over 14 amino acids. Germline trimming cut 7 bases from V and 3 bases from J; bases unmatched to any gene: 4. From germline, CDR1 is MNHEY and CDR2 SVGAGI. In nucleotides, the CDR3 is TGTGCCAGCAAGACAGGGGGAGGCAAAAACATTCAGTACTTC. It is translated as CASKTGGGKNIQYF.

V gene TRBV2 combines with J gene TRBJ1-1; D possibly corresponds to TRBD1 (5 bases). Per the germline V gene, CDR1 is SNHLY and CDR2 is FYNNEI. This CDR3 is 14 amino acids long. The V end was cut by 2 bases, the J end by 3 bases, with 10 bases between. CDR3 amino acids: CASSEWGGYTEAFF. The CDR3 coding sequence is TGTGCCAGCAGTGAATGGGGCGGTTACACTGAAGCTTTCTTT.

The CDR3 is CASRTEQRGKLFF. In DNA form, the CDR3 reads TGTGCCAGTAGAACCGAACAACGGGGAAAACTGTTTTTT. The chain joins TRBV19 to TRBJ1-4; D remains unclear. Germline lookup yields CDR1 LNHDA and CDR2 SQIVND (reference sequence). The CDR3 loop spans 13 amino acids. The ends were cut back, 6 bases at V and 10 bases at J, with 15 bases in the middle.

Comment on this clone: Other DNA sequences from this sample encode an identical CDR3 as well. The rearrangement uses TRBV7-9 and TRBJ2-3; weak D call: TRBD2 (7 bases). Germline V gives CDR1 SEHNR, CDR2 FQNEAQ (reference sequence). The CDR3 loop spans 15 amino acids. V was clipped by 2 bases and J by 4 bases, with 13 bases between them. CDR3 in amino acids: CASSLSGGWADTQYF. For the CDR3, the DNA is TGTGCCAGCAGCTTATCGGGGGGCTGGGCAGATACGCAGTATTTT. Full variable domain (outside the CDR3, taken from reference TRBV7-9 and TRBJ2-3): DTGVSQNPRHKITKRGQNVTFRCDPISEHNRLYWYRQTLGQGPEFLTYFQNEAQLEKSRLLSDRFSAERPKGSFSTLEIQRTEQGDSAMYLCASSLSGGWADTQYFGPGTRLTVL.

This clone was observed once. The chain has TRBV11-1 and TRBJ1-2; D gene unclear. V lost 1 base, J lost 4 bases, and 7 bases lay in between. CDR3 length: 13 amino acids. Germline loops: CDR1 SGHAT, CDR2 FQDESV (reference sequence). CDR3 in DNA: TGTGCCAGCAGCTTAGATGGAGTCTATGGCTACACCTTC. This sequence encodes CASSLDGVYGYTF.

V usage is TRBV3-1 (or the pseudogene TRBV3-2) and J usage is TRBJ2-1; D is unclear. In germline, CDR1 is LGHDT, CDR2 YNNKEL (reference sequence). This CDR3 is built from 15 residues. Deletions cut 1 base from V and 7 bases from J, with 14 bases between. The CDR3 nucleotides read TGTGCCAGCAGCCAAGTCCCCACCGCGCGGAATGAGCAGTTCTTC. It yields the protein CASSQVPTARNEQFF.

The chain employs TRBV3-1 (or the pseudogene TRBV3-2) and TRBJ2-2; 9 bases align to TRBD1. Germline loops: CDR1 LGHDT, CDR2 YNNKEL (reference sequence). CDR3 size: 17 residues. The junction had 7 bases not matched to a gene; V was cut back by 0 bases and J by 5 bases. The CDR3 DNA is TGTGCCAGCAGCCAAGAAACAGGGGGCGCGAGGACCGGGGAGCTGTTTTTT. Translating gives CASSQETGGARTGELFF.

This clone was picked up one time. CDR3 residues: CATSRGTGDKNQPQHF. As DNA, the CDR3 is TGTGCCACCAGCAGGGGGACAGGGGACAAAAATCAGCCCCAGCATTTT. The V call is TRBV15, the J call TRBJ1-5, with 10 bases matching TRBD1. CDR3 length equals 16 residues. Germline assignment: CDR1 LNHNV and CDR2 YYDKDF (reference sequence). After removal of 3 bases from V and 4 bases from J, the junction contained 6 bases not matched to a gene.

This sequence joins TRBV4-2 and TRBJ1-3, with D possibly being TRBD1 (6 bases). This CDR3 has 16 residues. Germline V CDR1 and CDR2: LGHNA, YNFKEQ. Deletions cut 1 base from V and 0 bases from J, with 10 bases between. CDR3 loop: CASSQGTDSSGNTIYF. The CDR3 coding sequence is TGTGCCAGCAGCCAAGGTACGGACAGCTCTGGAAACACCATATATTTT.

The chain joins TRBV3-1 (or the pseudogene TRBV3-2) to TRBJ2-1; 11 bases line up with TRBD1. V lost 1 base to trimming and J lost 8 bases; unmatched junction nucleotides: 4. CDR3 length equals 15 residues. Germline V gives CDR1 LGHDT, CDR2 YNNKEL (reference sequence). Here the CDR3 DNA reads TGTGCCAGCAGCCAAGGTCCGGGACAGGGGGATGAGCAGTTCTTC. This sequence encodes CASSQGPGQGDEQFF.

The genes are TRBV7-2 and TRBJ2-5, with TRBD1 as a possible D gene (5 bases). V lost 5 bases and J lost 1, with 14 bases in between. Germline CDR1 SGHTA, CDR2 FQGNSA. The CDR3 runs 15 residues. CDR3 sequence: CASSRMATVQETQYF. For the CDR3, the DNA is TGTGCCAGCAGCCGGATGGCGACAGTCCAAGAGACCCAGTACTTC.

The V gene is TRBV5-8, the J gene TRBJ2-1; 7 bases align to TRBD1. In germline, CDR1 is SGHTS, CDR2 YDEGEE. V dropped 7 bases and J dropped 0; count of bases not matched to a gene: 16. This CDR3 comprises 18 residues. The DNA for the CDR3 is TGTGCCAGCGAAACCGGGACAGCCAGTAAAAGCTCCTACAATGAGCAGTTCTTC. Translated, it gives CASETGTASKSSYNEQFF.

This clone came up once. The genes are TRBV6-5 and TRBJ1-1, with D perhaps TRBD1 (6 bases). The CDR3 is made up of 14 amino acids. Germline lookup yields CDR1 MNHEY and CDR2 SVGAGI. The V and J ends lost 6 bases and 5 bases respectively, with 16 bases between them. This CDR3 reads CASRNRVGGTEAFF. The CDR3 nucleotides are TGTGCCAGCAGGAACAGGGTCGGTGGGACTGAAGCTTTCTTT.

The rearrangement uses TRBV21-1 and TRBJ1-5; TRBD1 is the table's D call, not checked against the DNA. TRBV21-1 is a known pseudogene. The CDR3 is made up of 14 amino acids. CDR3 loop: CAPPRTGKNQPQHF. CDR3 DNA: TGTGCCCCTCCCCGGACAGGGAAAAATCAGCCCCAGCATTTT.